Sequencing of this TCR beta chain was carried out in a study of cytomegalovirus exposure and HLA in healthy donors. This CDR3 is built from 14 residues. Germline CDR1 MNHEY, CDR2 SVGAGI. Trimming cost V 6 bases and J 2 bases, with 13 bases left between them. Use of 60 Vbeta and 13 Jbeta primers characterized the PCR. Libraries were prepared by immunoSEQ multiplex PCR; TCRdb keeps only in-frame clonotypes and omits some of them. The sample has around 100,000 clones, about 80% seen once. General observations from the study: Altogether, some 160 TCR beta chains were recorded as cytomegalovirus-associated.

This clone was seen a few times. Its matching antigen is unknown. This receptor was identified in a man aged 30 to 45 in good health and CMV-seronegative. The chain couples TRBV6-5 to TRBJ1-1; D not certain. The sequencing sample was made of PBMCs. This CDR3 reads CASRLSPINTEAFF. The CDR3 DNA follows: TGTGCCAGCAGACTCTCCCCTATTAACACTGAAGCTTTCTTT.